Following are 15 T cell receptor beta chains from one sample sequenced in a study of T cell changes during pregnancy in multiple sclerosis. The table came from immunoSEQ multiplex PCR; TCRdb's copy has only in-frame clones and leaves some out. The profile shows fewer than 60,000 clones, 90% of them singletons. Material: peripheral blood, obtained in the third trimester of pregnancy. The receptors originated from a female donor in good health, enrolled as a control in a pregnancy study.

The V and J genes are TRBV5-1 and TRBJ2-4; 13 positions match TRBD2. The germline V gene has CDR1 SGHRS and CDR2 YFSETQ. Trimming at V came to 5 bases and at J to 1 base, leaving 9 bases not matched to a gene. The CDR3 extends over 18 amino acids. CDR3 amino acids: CASSPGLAGWGAKNIQYF. The CDR3 DNA is TGCGCCAGCAGTCCGGGACTAGCGGGATGGGGGGCCAAAAACATTCAGTACTTC. Full variable domain (outside the CDR3, taken from reference TRBV5-1 and TRBJ2-4): KAGVTQTPRYLIKTRGQQVTLSCSPISGHRSVSWYQQTPGQGLQFLFEYFSETQRNKGNFPGRFSGRQFSNSRSEMNVSTLELGDSALYLCASSPGLAGWGAKNIQYFGAGTRLSVL.

The genes are TRBV30 and TRBJ2-5; maybe TRBD2 (6 bases). TRBJ2-7 matches the DNA end more closely, so the J call is doubtful. Germline CDR1 reads GTSNPN; CDR2 reads SVGIG (reference sequence). The CDR3 is 13 amino acids. CDR3 sequence reads: CAWSRGEMYEQYF. As DNA, the CDR3 is TGTGCCTGGAGTCGCGGGGAGATGTACGAGCAGTACTTC.

The chain has TRBV7-2 and TRBJ1-4, with D uncertain. Deletions cut 1 base from V and 8 bases from J, with 11 bases between. Germline lookup yields CDR1 SGHTA and CDR2 FQGNSA. CDR3 length equals 14 residues. As DNA, the CDR3 is TGTGCCAGCAGCTTAGTTCCGGGAGGGGAAAAACTGTTTTTT. This translates into CASSLVPGGEKLFF.

The chain has TRBV4-1 and TRBJ2-1; D is uncertain. V lost 5 bases to trimming and J lost 3 bases, with 8 bases between them. This CDR3 is 13 amino acids long. Germline V CDR1 and CDR2: MGHRA, YSYEKL. The CDR3 DNA reads TGCGCCAGCAGCGGAGATAACTACAATGAGCAGTTCTTC. It yields the protein CASSGDNYNEQFF.

This clone was found once. This chain joins TRBV27 and TRBJ1-2; maybe TRBD1 (5 bases). Trimming removed 3 bases at V and 2 bases at J, with 19 bases between. Looked up from germline, CDR1 is MNHEY and CDR2 is SMNVEV (reference sequence). The CDR3 totals 17 residues. In nucleotides, the CDR3 is TGTGCCAGCAGTTTCCAGGGCAGGGCTGAAGCCAACTATGGCTACACCTTC. Its translation: CASSFQGRAEANYGYTF.

The chain couples TRBV2 to TRBJ2-3; D may be TRBD2 (5 bases). The length of the CDR3 is 13 residues. CDR1 SNHLY and CDR2 FYNNEI come from the germline V gene. Trimming stripped 7 bases from V and 4 bases from J, with 12 bases between. CDR3 sequence: CASNVDWSDTQYF. CDR3 nucleotide sequence: TGTGCCAGCAACGTGGACTGGTCAGATACGCAGTATTTT.

This clone has only one observation. The J gene is TRBJ2-3, the V gene TRBV7-9, with D possibly TRBD1 on 7 matching bases. CDR1 SEHNR and CDR2 FQNEAQ come from the germline V gene (reference sequence). Trimming pared 4 bases from V and 6 bases from J, leaving 20 bases between. This CDR3 is built from 16 residues. DNA for the CDR3: TGTGCCAGCAGCTCCCCAGGGCAGGGGGGAAGGGATACGCAGTATTTT. Its protein product is CASSSPGQGGRDTQYF. Full variable domain (missing parts from reference TRBV7-9 and TRBJ2-3): DTGVSQNPRHKITKRGQNVTFRCDPISEHNRLYWYRQTLGQGPEFLTYFQNEAQLEKSRLLSDRFSAERPKGSFSTLEIQRTEQGDSAMYLCASSSPGQGGRDTQYFGPGTRLTVL.

The V gene is TRBV2, the J gene TRBJ2-7, with D possibly matching TRBD1 (6 bases). Germline-derived CDR1 and CDR2 are SNHLY and FYNNEI. Trimming took off 10 bases at V and 5 bases at J, with 18 bases between the two ends. The CDR3 is 13 amino acids. CDR3 protein: CATREGEVDEQYF. CDR3 nucleotide sequence: TGTGCCACCCGAGAGGGGGAAGTCGACGAGCAGTACTTC. Looking up the rest from reference TRBV2 and TRBJ2-7 gives the full variable domain: EPEVTQTPSHQVTQMGQEVILRCVPISNHLYFYWYRQILGQKVEFLVSFYNNEISEKSEIFDDQFSVERPDGSNFTLKIRSTKLEDSAMYFCATREGEVDEQYFGPGTRLTVT.

The V gene is TRBV30, the J gene TRBJ2-3; 7 bases line up with TRBD1. The CDR3 runs 14 residues. The germline V gene encodes CDR1 GTSNPN and CDR2 SVGIG (reference sequence). Losses at the gene ends were 1 base for V and 3 bases for J; bases not matched to a gene: 4. CDR3 sequence (DNA): TGTGCCTGGAGTGAAGGGGGCCGAACAGATACGCAGTATTTT. Residues: CAWSEGGRTDTQYF. Based on the CDR3 plus reference TRBV30 and TRBJ2-3, the full variable domain is SQTIHQWPATLVQPVGSPLSLECTVEGTSNPNLYWYRQAAGRGLQLLFYSVGIGQISSEVPQNLSASRPQDRQFILSSKKLLLSDSGFYLCAWSEGGRTDTQYFGPGTRLTVL.

The rearrangement links TRBV19 to TRBJ1-2; 7 bases match TRBD1. Germline assignment: CDR1 LNHDA and CDR2 SQIVND (reference sequence). Trimming at V came to 6 bases and at J to 2 bases, leaving 9 bases not matched to a gene. The CDR3 runs to 15 residues. CDR3 in amino acids: CASRGSGGQNYGYTF. DNA of the CDR3: TGTGCCAGTAGGGGGTCAGGGGGGCAGAACTATGGCTACACCTTC.

The chain links TRBV18 to TRBJ1-1, with a weak D call TRBD1 (5 bases). Germline V gene sequence: CDR1 KGHSH, CDR2 LQKENI. The length of the CDR3 is 15 residues. Trimming removed 4 bases from V and 4 bases from J, with 16 bases in between. The DNA for the CDR3 is TGTGCCAGCTCACACGGACCGGGGGTTCGCACTGAAGCTTTCTTT. It is translated as CASSHGPGVRTEAFF.

The gene calls are TRBV6-4 and TRBJ1-2; 9 bases fit TRBD1. This CDR3 contains 12 residues. J gave up 8 bases and V 5 bases, and 3 bases lay outside the gene matches. CDR1 MRHNA and CDR2 SNTAGT come from the germline V gene. CDR3 nucleotide sequence: TGTGCCAGCAGTACCGGGACAGGGGGCTACACCTTC. This gives the protein CASSTGTGGYTF.

The V gene is TRBV30, the J gene TRBJ2-5; D unclear. This CDR3 is 11 amino acids long. With 6 bases removed from V and 7 bases from J, the gap between germline ends came to 12 bases. Germline V gene data show CDR1 as GTSNPN and CDR2 as SVGIG (reference sequence). This CDR3 reads CACRSQVTQYF. In nucleotides, the CDR3 is TGTGCCTGCCGATCCCAGGTGACCCAGTACTTC.

This clone was recorded only once. The chain carries TRBV15 and TRBJ2-5; D possibly corresponds to TRBD2 (7 bases). In germline, CDR1 is LNHNV, CDR2 YYDKDF (reference sequence). Trimming stripped 5 bases from V and 5 bases from J, with 18 bases between. CDR3 length: 15 amino acids. The CDR3 here is CATSRNAGAGETQYF. As DNA, the CDR3 is TGTGCCACCAGCCGTAACGCGGGGGCAGGGGAGACCCAGTACTTC.

The chain employs TRBV9 and TRBJ2-1; possible D gene TRBD2, 6 bases. Germline V gives CDR1 SGDLS, CDR2 YYNGEE. The length of the CDR3 is 15 residues. Trimming shortened V by 0 bases and J by 6 bases, and 13 bases separated the two germline ends. The chain's CDR3 is CASSVAQRVINEQFF. The CDR3 nucleotides are TGTGCCAGCAGCGTAGCCCAGCGGGTCATCAATGAGCAGTTCTTC. The variable domain in full, completed from reference TRBV9 and TRBJ2-1, reads DSGVTQTPKHLITATGQRVTLRCSPRSGDLSVYWYQQSLDQGLQFLIQYYNGEERAKGNILERFSAQQFPDLHSELNLSSLELGDSALYFCASSVAQRVINEQFFGPGTRLTVL.